Listed below are T cell receptor beta chains from one sample, sequenced in a study of cytomegalovirus exposure and HLA in healthy donors. Method: immunoSEQ multiplex PCR; TCRdb's copy keeps in-frame clones and lacks some. Of roughly 88,000 clones in the sample, 60% to 85% are singletons; the top ten hold 4% to 5.5%. Sequencing input: PBMCs. Receptors originate from a man aged 25-45 years in good health and CMV-seropositive. CDR3s include the opening cysteine and the closing phenylalanine or tryptophan. The D gene is left open where the match is weak. Clone size, where shown, is once, few, many, or a class for clones that have expanded.

CDR3: CASSLEEGTGRETQYF
DNA: TGCGCCAGCAGCTTGGAGGAGGGAACGGGTCGGGAGACCCAGTACTTC
J: TRBJ2-5
V: TRBV5-1
D: NA
size: few

CDR3: CASSLRGADSPLHF
DNA: TGCGCCAGCAGCTTGCGGGGGGCCGATTCACCCCTCCACTTT
J: TRBJ1-6
V: TRBV5-1
D: NA
size: NA

CDR3: CASSVDAGTTGNTIYF
DNA: TGTGCCAGCAGCGTAGATGCCGGGACAACTGGAAACACCATATATTTT
J: TRBJ1-3
V: TRBV9
D: NA
size: once

CDR3: CASSLWQGGEKLFF
DNA: TGCGCCAGCAGCTTGTGGCAGGGTGGGGAAAAACTGTTTTTT
J: TRBJ1-4
V: TRBV5-1
D: NA
size: NA

CDR3: CASSEVQGWNEQFF
DNA: TGTGCCAGCAGTGAGGTACAGGGGTGGAATGAGCAGTTCTTC
J: TRBJ2-1
V: TRBV25-1
D: TRBD1
size: NA

CDR3: CASRPTQGTNYGYTF
DNA: TGTGCCAGCAGGCCCACCCAGGGGACGAACTATGGCTACACCTTC
J: TRBJ1-2
V: TRBV11-2
D: NA
size: NA

CDR3: CASNWGGGEQFF
DNA: TGTGCCAGTAACTGGGGAGGGGGTGAGCAGTTCTTC
J: TRBJ2-1
V: TRBV19
D: NA
size: NA

CDR3: CASSLTSGADWETQYF
DNA: TGTGCCAGCAGCCTAACTAGCGGGGCCGACTGGGAGACCCAGTACTTC
J: TRBJ2-5
V: TRBV7-8
D: TRBD2
size: NA

CDR3: CASRDRSYGYTF
DNA: TGTGCCAGCAGAGACAGGTCCTATGGCTACACCTTC
J: TRBJ1-2
V: TRBV2
D: NA
size: NA

CDR3: CASSGGETPEAFF
DNA: TGCGCCAGCAGTGGAGGCGAGACCCCTGAAGCTTTCTTT
J: TRBJ1-1
V: TRBV10-1
D: NA
size: NA

CDR3: CASSLVIGGQGSGYTF
DNA: TGTGCCAGCAGCTTAGTGATTGGGGGACAGGGGAGCGGCTACACCTTC
J: TRBJ1-2
V: TRBV11-2
D: TRBD1
size: few

CDR3: CASSTPGPIHEQFF
DNA: TGTGCCAGTAGTACCCCTGGGCCTATCCATGAGCAGTTCTTC
J: TRBJ2-1
V: TRBV19
D: NA
size: NA

CDR3: CASSFGGDYGYTF
DNA: TGCGCCAGCAGCTTTGGCGGAGACTATGGCTACACCTTC
J: TRBJ1-2
V: TRBV5-1
D: NA
size: NA

CDR3: CASSLRSSGYEQYF
DNA: TGTGCCAGCAGCTTAAGGAGTTCGGGCTACGAGCAGTACTTC
J: TRBJ2-7
V: TRBV5-4
D: NA
size: NA

CDR3: CASRPDLGRHQPQHF
DNA: TGCGCCAGCAGACCCGATCTCGGGAGGCATCAGCCCCAGCATTTT
J: TRBJ1-5
V: TRBV5-1
D: NA
size: few

CDR3: CASSWEPSSGANVLTF
DNA: TGCGCCAGCAGCTGGGAGCCCAGCTCTGGGGCCAACGTCCTGACTTTC
J: TRBJ2-6
V: TRBV5-1
D: NA
size: NA

CDR3: CASSLSGAETQYF
DNA: TGCGCCAGCAGCTTGTCGGGAGCAGAGACCCAGTACTTC
J: TRBJ2-5
V: TRBV5-1
D: NA
size: NA

CDR3: CASSLVSTEAFF
DNA: TGTGCCAGCAGCTTAGTTAGCACTGAAGCTTTCTTT
J: TRBJ1-1
V: TRBV11-2
D: NA
size: NA

CDR3: CASSALLAGSYNEQFF
DNA: TGTGCCAGCAGTGCTTTACTAGCGGGGTCTTACAATGAGCAGTTCTTC
J: TRBJ2-1
V: TRBV28
D: TRBD2
size: few

CDR3: CASSYSTGGYEQYF
DNA: TGTGCCAGCAGTTACTCCACAGGGGGCTACGAGCAGTACTTC
J: TRBJ2-7
V: TRBV6-5
D: TRBD1
size: NA

CDR3: CASSLGHLHMNTEAFF
DNA: TGTGCCAGCAGCTTGGGGCACCTACACATGAACACTGAAGCTTTCTTT
J: TRBJ1-1
V: TRBV7-9
D: NA
size: NA

CDR3: CASSLSGAGRSGYTF
DNA: TGTGCCAGCAGCTTATCCGGGGCAGGGAGGAGCGGCTACACCTTC
J: TRBJ1-2
V: TRBV5-6
D: NA
size: NA

CDR3: CASSTNGQGEQYF
DNA: TGTGCCAGCAGCACAAATGGGCAGGGCGAGCAGTACTTC
J: TRBJ2-7
V: TRBV11-3
D: NA
size: NA

CDR3: CAWNGGRALREQYF
DNA: TGTGCCTGGAACGGCGGGAGGGCCCTAAGGGAGCAGTACTTC
J: TRBJ2-5
V: TRBV30
D: TRBD2
size: once

CDR3: CASSFQTLAPEAFF
DNA: TGTGCCAGCAGCTTCCAGACATTGGCACCTGAAGCTTTCTTT
J: TRBJ1-1
V: TRBV11-3
D: NA
size: NA